This is a list of T cell receptor beta chains from one sample in a study of blood T cell repertoires in COVID-19. Only in-frame clones appear in the TCRdb table, and some are missing; sequencing was by immunoSEQ multiplex PCR. The data show 150,000 to 200,000 clones, 86% seen once. Sequenced material: peripheral blood. The origin of the receptors is a man in his sixties with acute or convalescent COVID-19. Each CDR3 is given with its conserved first and last residue. D genes are given only for firm matches. Where a row states a size, it is once, few, many or the class of an expanded clone; other rows omit it.

>few|TRBD1|TRBJ1-1|TRBV2
CASSTGQGAWGEAFF
TGTGCCAGCAGTACCGGGCAGGGGGCGTGGGGTGAAGCTTTCTTT
>.|TRBD2|TRBJ2-2|TRBV29-1
CSGGLPTNTGELFF
TGCAGTGGGGGACTACCGACGAACACCGGGGAGCTGTTTTTT
>.|TRBD1|TRBJ2-7|TRBV7-8
CASRPLDRDNEQYF
TGTGCCAGCAGACCTCTCGACAGGGATAACGAGCAGTACTTC
>once|TRBD2|TRBJ2-5|TRBV14
CASSPGSGKETQYF
TGTGCCAGCAGCCCAGGTAGCGGGAAAGAGACCCAGTACTTC
>.|.|TRBJ2-1|TRBV11-3
CASSSGGEQFF
TGTGCCAGCAGCTCAGGAGGTGAGCAGTTCTTC
>.|.|TRBJ1-5|TRBV19
CASSDMNLPQHF
TGTGCCAGTAGCGACATGAATCTGCCCCAGCATTTT
>.|TRBD2|TRBJ2-1|TRBV3-1/TRBV3-2
CASSQGAGTYNEQFF
TGTGCCAGCAGCCAAGGAGCGGGAACCTACAATGAGCAGTTCTTC
>.|.|TRBJ2-7|TRBV21-1
CASSNLNPCPSANYEQYF
TGTGCCAGCAGCAACCTGAATCCGTGCCCTAGCGCGAACTACGAGCAGTACTTC
>few|TRBD1|TRBJ1-5|TRBV28
CASSGQGRHQPQHF
TGTGCCAGCAGTGGACAGGGACGGCATCAGCCCCAGCATTTT
>once|TRBD2|TRBJ2-3|TRBV5-1
CASSLMTSGSWVYSDTQYF
TGCGCCAGCAGCTTGATGACTAGCGGGAGTTGGGTTTATTCAGATACGCAGTATTTT
>.|TRBD2|TRBJ2-7|TRBV3-1/TRBV3-2
CASSHAGTSIHEQYF
TGTGCCAGCAGCCATGCCGGGACTAGCATCCACGAGCAGTACTTC
>.|.|TRBJ2-7|TRBV30
CAWSDGLGGYEQYF
TGTGCCTGGTCTGACGGCTTAGGGGGCTACGAGCAGTACTTC
>.|.|TRBJ1-4|TRBV5-4
CASSFGGSNEKLFF
TGTGCCAGCAGCTTCGGGGGATCTAATGAAAAACTGTTTTTT
>.|TRBD1|TRBJ1-2|TRBV27
CASSRGDRTAPPTF
TGTGCCAGCTCCCGGGGGGACAGGACCGCGCCTCCCACCTTC
>.|.|TRBJ1-5|TRBV2
CASREDRGLYSNQPQHF
TGTGCCAGCAGGGAAGATAGGGGACTTTATAGCAATCAGCCCCAGCATTTT
>few|.|TRBJ1-1|TRBV6-5
CASSYSGRANTEAFF
TGTGCCAGCAGTTACTCGGGGAGGGCGAACACTGAAGCTTTCTTT
>.|TRBD1|TRBJ1-2|TRBV9
CASRDGQGGPYGYTF
TGTGCCAGCAGGGACGGACAGGGGGGGCCCTATGGCTACACCTTC
>.|.|TRBJ1-5|TRBV25-1
CASSAQGGQQPQHF
TGTGCCAGCAGTGCCCAGGGAGGGCAACAGCCCCAGCATTTT
>.|TRBD2|TRBJ2-2|TRBV5-4
CASSPSAGASTGELFF
TGTGCCAGCAGCCCTTCAGCGGGAGCAAGCACCGGGGAGCTGTTTTTT
>.|.|TRBJ2-5|TRBV15
CATSTGPTLQETQYF
TGTGCCACCAGCACGGGTCCTACCCTTCAAGAGACCCAGTACTTC
>.|TRBD2|TRBJ2-4|TRBV3-1/TRBV3-2
CASSQDSLAGDLAKNIQYF
TGTGCCAGCAGCCAAGATAGCCTAGCGGGAGACTTAGCCAAAAACATTCAGTACTTC
>few|.|TRBJ2-7|TRBV5-1
CASSLDRATYEQYF
TGCGCCAGCAGCTTGGACAGGGCCACCTACGAGCAGTACTTC